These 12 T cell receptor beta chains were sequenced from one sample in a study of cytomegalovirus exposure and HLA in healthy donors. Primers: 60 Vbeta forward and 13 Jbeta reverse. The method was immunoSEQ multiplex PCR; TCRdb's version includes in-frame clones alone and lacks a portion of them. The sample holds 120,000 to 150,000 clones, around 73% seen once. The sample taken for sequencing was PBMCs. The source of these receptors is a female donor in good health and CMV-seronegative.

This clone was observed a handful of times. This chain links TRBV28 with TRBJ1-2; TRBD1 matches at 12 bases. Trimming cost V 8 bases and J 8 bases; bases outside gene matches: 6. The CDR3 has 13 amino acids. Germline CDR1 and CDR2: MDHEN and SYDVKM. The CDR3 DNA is TGTGCCAGCTGGGACAGGGGGCCTCGGGGCTACACCTTC. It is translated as CASWDRGPRGYTF.

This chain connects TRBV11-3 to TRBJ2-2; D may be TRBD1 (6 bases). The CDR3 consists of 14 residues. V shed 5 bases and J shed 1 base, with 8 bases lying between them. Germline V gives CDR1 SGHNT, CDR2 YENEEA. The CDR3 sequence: CASSLTGNTGELFF. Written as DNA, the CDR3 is TGTGCCAGCAGCCTGACAGGGAACACCGGGGAGCTGTTTTTT.

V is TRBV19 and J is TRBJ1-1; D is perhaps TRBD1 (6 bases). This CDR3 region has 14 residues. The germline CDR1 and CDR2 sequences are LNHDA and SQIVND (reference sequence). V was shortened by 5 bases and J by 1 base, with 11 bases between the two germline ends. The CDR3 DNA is TGTGCCAGTAGTTCTCGGACAGCGAACACTGAAGCTTTCTTT. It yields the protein CASSSRTANTEAFF.

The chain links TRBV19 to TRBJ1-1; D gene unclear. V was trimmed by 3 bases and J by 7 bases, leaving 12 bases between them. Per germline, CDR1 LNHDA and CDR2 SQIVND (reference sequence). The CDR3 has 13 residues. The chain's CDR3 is CASSIKATDEAFF. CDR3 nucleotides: TGTGCCAGTAGTATTAAGGCGACTGATGAAGCTTTCTTT.

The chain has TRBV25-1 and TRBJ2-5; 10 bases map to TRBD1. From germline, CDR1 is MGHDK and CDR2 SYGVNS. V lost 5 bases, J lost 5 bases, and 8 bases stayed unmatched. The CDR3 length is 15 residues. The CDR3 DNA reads TGTGCCAGCAGTCCAGGGACAGGGGATGGGGAGACCCAGTACTTC. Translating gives CASSPGTGDGETQYF.

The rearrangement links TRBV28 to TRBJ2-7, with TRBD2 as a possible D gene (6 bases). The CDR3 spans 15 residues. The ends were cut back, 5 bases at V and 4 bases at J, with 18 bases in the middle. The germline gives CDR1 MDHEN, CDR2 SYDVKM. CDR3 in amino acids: CASSLPSVASYEQYF. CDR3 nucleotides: TGTGCCAGCAGTCTACCTAGCGTAGCCTCGTACGAGCAGTACTTC.

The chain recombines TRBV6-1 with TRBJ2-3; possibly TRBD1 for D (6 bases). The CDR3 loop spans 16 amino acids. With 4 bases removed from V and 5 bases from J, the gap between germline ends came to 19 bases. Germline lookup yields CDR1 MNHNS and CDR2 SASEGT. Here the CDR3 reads CASSGWVAEGGDTQYF. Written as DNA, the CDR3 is TGTGCCAGCAGTGGATGGGTAGCTGAAGGGGGAGATACGCAGTATTTT.

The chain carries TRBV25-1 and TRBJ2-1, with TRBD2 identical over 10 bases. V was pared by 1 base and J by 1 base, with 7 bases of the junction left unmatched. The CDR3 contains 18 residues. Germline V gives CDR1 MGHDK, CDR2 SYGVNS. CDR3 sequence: CASSESLYSGRSYNEQFF. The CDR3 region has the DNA TGTGCCAGCAGTGAATCCCTCTATAGCGGGAGGTCCTACAATGAGCAGTTCTTC.

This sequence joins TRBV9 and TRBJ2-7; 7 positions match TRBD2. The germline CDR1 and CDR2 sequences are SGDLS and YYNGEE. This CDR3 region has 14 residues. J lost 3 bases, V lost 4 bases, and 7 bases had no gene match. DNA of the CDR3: TGTGCCAGCAGCTCCCGGGACTACCACTACGAGCAGTACTTC. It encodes CASSSRDYHYEQYF.

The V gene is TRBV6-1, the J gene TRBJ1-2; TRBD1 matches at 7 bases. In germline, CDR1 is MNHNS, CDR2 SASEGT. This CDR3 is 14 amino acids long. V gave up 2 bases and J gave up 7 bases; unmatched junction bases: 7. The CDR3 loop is CASSEKGGVGGYTF. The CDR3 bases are TGTGCCAGCAGTGAAAAAGGGGGCGTCGGTGGCTACACCTTC.

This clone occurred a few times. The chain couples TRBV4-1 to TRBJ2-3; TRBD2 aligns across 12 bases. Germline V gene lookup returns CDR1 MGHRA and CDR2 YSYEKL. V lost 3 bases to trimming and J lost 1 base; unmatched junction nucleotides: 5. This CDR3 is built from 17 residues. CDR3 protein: CASSQELAGGRTDTQYF. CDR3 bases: TGCGCCAGCAGCCAGGAACTAGCGGGAGGTCGCACAGATACGCAGTATTTT.

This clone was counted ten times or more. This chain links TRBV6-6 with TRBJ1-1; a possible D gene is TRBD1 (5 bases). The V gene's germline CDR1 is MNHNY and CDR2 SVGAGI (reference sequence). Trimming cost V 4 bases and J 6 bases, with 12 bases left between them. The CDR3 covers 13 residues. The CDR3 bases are TGTGCCAGCAGTTCCAGGGTTGAGGCTGAAGCTTTCTTT. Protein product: CASSSRVEAEAFF.